This T cell receptor (beta chain) emerged from a study of blood T cells in healthy people across ages. A sample-barcoded 5' primer and a J-beta primer mix were used in a second PCR of roughly 6 to 11 cycles. Every sample produced at least 3 million CDR3-containing paired-end reads. MiXCR, applied by TCRdb to the 5' RACE reads, yields one record per CDR3 protein. The table includes about 1.4 million distinct CDR3 sequences, approximately 59% detected once. The sample holds many counts of this clonotype. Sequencing was performed on blood. The origin of this receptor is a man aged 18 to 35 in good health.

The CDR3 is CASSPRTGQTTEAFF. The CDR3 nucleotides read TGTGCCAGCAGTCCCCGGACAGGGCAAACCACTGAAGCTTTCTTT. V gene TRBV25-1 combines with J gene TRBJ1-1; 8 bases line up with TRBD1. Germline V gives CDR1 MGHDK, CDR2 SYGVNS. V was pared by 5 bases and J by 4 bases, with 9 bases of the junction left unmatched. The CDR3 totals 15 residues.